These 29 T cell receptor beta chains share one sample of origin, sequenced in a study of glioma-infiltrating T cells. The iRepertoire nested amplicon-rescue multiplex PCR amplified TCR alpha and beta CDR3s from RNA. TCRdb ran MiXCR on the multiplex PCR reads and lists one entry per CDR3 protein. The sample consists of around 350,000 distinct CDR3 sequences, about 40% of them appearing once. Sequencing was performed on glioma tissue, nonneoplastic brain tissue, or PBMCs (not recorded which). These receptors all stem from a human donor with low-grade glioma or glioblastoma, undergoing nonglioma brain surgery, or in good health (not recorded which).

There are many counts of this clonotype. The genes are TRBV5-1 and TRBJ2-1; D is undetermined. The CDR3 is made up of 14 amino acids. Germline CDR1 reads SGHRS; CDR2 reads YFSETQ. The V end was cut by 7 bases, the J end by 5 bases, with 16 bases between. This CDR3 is CASGYSATDNEQFF. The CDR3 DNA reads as TGCGCCAGCGGCTACAGCGCCACTGACAATGAGCAGTTCTTC.

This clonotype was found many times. CDR3 sequence (DNA): TGCGCCAGCAGCCGGGCCCGCAGCCTGAACACTGAAGCTTTCTTT. Amino acids: CASSRARSLNTEAFF. V is TRBV4-3 and J is TRBJ1-1, with D hard to call. V shed 4 bases and J shed 0 bases, with 12 bases lying between them. CDR1 and CDR2 (germline): LGHNA, YSLEER. The CDR3 extends over 15 amino acids.

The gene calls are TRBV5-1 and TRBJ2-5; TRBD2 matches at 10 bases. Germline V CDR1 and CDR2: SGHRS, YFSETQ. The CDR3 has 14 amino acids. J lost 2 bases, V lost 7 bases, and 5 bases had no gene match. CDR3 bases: TGCGCCAGCCGGACTAGCGGAAATCAAGAGACCCAGTACTTC. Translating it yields CASRTSGNQETQYF.

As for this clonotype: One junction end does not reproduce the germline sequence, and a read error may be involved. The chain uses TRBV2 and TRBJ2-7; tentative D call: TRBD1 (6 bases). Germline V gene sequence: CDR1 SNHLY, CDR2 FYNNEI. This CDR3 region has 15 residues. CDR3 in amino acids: CACSVTGTLHYEQYF. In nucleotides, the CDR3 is TGTGCCTGCAGCGTCACCGGGACATTGCACTACGAGCAGTACTTC. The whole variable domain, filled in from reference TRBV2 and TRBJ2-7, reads EPEVTQTPSHQVTQMGQEVILRCVPISNHLYFYWYRQILGQKVEFLVSFYNNEISEKSEIFDDQFSVERPDGSNFTLKIRSTKLEDSAMYFCACSVTGTLHYEQYFGPGTRLTVT.

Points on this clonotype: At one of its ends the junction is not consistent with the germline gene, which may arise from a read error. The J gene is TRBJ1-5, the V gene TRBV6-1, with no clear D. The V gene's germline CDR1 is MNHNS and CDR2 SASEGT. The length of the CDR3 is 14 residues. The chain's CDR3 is CASREGHGVRPKHF. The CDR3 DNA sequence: TGTGCCAGCAGGGAAGGGCATGGGGTGCGGCCCAAGCATTTT.

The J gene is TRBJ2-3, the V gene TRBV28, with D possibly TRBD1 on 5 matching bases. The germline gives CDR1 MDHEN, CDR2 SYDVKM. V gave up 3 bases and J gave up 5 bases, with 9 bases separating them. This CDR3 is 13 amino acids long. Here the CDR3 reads CASSFRGRDTQYF. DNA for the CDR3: TGTGCCAGCAGTTTTAGGGGTAGAGATACGCAGTATTTT.

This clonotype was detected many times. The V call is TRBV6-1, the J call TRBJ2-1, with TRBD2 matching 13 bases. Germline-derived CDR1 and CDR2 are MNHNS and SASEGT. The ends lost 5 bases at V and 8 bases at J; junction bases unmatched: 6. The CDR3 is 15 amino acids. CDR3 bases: TGTGCCAGCAGTTCCACGGGACTAGCGGGGTATGAGCAGTTCTTC. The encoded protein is CASSSTGLAGYEQFF.

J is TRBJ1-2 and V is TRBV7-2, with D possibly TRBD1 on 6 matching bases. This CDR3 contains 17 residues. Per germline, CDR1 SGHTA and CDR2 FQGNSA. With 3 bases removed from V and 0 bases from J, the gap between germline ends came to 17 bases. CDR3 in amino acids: CASSFSGDRTTNYGYTF. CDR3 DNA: TGTGCCAGCAGCTTTTCGGGTGACAGGACAACTAACTATGGCTACACCTTC.

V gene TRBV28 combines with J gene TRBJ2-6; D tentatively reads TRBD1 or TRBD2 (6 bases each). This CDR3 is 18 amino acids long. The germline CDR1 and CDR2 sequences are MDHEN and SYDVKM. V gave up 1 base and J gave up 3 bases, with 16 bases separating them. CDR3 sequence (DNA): TGTGCCAGCAGTTTATTCGGGGGCGCGTATCATGGGGCCAACGTCCTGACTTTC. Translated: CASSLFGGAYHGANVLTF.

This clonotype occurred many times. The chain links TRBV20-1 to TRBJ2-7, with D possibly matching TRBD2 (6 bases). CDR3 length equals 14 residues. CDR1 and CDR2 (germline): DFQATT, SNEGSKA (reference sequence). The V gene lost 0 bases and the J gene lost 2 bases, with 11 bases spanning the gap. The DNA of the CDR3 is TGCAGTGCTAGAGAGTCCCCGGGGGCCTACGAGCAGTACTTC. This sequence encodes CSARESPGAYEQYF.

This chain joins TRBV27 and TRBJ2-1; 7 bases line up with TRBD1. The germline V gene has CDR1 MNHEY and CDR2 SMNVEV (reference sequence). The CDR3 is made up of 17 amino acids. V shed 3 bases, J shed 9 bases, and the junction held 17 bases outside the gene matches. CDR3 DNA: TGTGCCAGCAGTTTCGGGCCCGGACAGGCCTCCCGGGGTGAGCAGTTCTTC. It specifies CASSFGPGQASRGEQFF.

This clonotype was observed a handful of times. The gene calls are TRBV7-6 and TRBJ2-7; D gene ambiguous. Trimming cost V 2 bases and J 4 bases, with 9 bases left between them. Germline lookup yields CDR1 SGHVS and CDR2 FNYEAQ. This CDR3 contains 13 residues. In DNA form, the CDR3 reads TGTGCCAGCAGCTTAAACTACAGATACGAGCAGTACTTC. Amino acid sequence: CASSLNYRYEQYF. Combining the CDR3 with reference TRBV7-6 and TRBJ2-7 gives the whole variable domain GAGVSQSPRYKVTKRGQDVALRCDPISGHVSLYWYRQALGQGPEFLTYFNYEAQQDKSGLPNDRFSAERPEGSISTLTIQRTEQRDSAMYRCASSLNYRYEQYFGPGTRLTVT.

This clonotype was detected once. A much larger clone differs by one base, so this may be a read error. CDR3 in DNA: TGTGCCAGCAGTTTCTGGACAGTCTATGACACCGGGGGGCTGTTTTTT. As protein: CASSFWTVYDTGGLFF. The J gene is TRBJ2-2, the V gene TRBV28; D might be TRBD1 or TRBD2, each matching 6 bases. There are 16 residues in the CDR3. Germline values: CDR1 MDHEN, CDR2 SYDVKM.

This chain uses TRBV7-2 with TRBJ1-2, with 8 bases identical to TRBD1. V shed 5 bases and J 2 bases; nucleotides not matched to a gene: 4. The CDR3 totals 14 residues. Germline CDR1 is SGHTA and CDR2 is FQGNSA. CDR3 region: CASSQGAPNYGYTF. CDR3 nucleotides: TGTGCCAGCAGCCAGGGGGCGCCCAACTATGGCTACACCTTC.

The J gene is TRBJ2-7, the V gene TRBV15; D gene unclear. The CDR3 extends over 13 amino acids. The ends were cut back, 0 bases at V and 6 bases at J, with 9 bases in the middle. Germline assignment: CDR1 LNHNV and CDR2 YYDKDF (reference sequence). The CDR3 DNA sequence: TGTGCCACCAGCAGAGATTGGTCGACCGAGCAGTACTTC. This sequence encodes CATSRDWSTEQYF.

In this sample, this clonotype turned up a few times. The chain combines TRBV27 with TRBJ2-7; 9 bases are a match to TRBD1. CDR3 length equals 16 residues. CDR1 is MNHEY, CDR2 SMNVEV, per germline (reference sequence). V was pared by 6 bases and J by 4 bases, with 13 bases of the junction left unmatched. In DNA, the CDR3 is TGTGCCAGCAGCTTTACCGCCGGGACAGGGTTGTACGAGCAGTACTTC. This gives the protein CASSFTAGTGLYEQYF.

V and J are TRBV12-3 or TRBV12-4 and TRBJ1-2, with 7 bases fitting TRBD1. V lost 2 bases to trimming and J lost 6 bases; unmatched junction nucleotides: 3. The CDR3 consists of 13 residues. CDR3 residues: CASSLTGDHGYTF. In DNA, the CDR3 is TGTGCCAGCAGTTTAACAGGGGACCATGGCTACACCTTC.

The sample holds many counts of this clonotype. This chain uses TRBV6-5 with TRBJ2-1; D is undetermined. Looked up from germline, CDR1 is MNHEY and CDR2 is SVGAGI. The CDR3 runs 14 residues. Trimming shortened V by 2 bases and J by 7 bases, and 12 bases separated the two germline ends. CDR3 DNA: TGTGCCAGCAGTTACGTGGCAGGTGAGAATGAGCAGTTCTTC. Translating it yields CASSYVAGENEQFF.

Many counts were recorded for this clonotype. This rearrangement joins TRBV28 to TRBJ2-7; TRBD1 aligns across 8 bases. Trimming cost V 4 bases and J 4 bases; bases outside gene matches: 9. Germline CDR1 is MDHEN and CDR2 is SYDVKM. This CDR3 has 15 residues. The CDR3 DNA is TGTGCCAGCAGTTCTCCCGGGACAGGAGAGTACGAGCAGTACTTC. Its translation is CASSSPGTGEYEQYF.

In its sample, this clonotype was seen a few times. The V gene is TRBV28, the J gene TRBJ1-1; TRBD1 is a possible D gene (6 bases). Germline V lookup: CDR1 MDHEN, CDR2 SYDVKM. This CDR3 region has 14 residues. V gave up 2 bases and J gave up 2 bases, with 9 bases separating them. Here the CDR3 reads CASSLGTINTEAFF. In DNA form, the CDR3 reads TGTGCCAGCAGTTTAGGGACAATTAACACTGAAGCTTTCTTT.

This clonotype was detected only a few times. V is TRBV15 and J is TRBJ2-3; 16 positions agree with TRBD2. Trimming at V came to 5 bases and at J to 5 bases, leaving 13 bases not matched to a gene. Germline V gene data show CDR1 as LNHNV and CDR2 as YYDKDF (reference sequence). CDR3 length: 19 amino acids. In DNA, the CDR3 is TGTGCCACCAGCCCGGATCCCGGGACTAGCGGGAGGGCAGGAGATACGCAGTATTTT. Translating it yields CATSPDPGTSGRAGDTQYF.

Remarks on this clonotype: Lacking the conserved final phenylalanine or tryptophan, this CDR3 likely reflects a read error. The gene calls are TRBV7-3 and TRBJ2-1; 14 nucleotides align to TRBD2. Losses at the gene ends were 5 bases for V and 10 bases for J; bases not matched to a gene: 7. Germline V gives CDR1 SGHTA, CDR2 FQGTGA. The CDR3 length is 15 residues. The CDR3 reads CASSLGTSGSREQFS. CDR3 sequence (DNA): TGTGCCAGCAGCCTAGGGACTAGCGGGAGTCGGGAGCAGTTCTCC.

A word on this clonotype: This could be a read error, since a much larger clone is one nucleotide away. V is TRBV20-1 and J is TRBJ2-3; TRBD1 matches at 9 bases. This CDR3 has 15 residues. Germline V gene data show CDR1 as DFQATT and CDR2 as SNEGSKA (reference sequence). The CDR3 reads CNARDRGQGSDTQYF. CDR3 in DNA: TGCAATGCTAGAGATCGCGGACAGGGGTCAGATACGCAGTATTTT.

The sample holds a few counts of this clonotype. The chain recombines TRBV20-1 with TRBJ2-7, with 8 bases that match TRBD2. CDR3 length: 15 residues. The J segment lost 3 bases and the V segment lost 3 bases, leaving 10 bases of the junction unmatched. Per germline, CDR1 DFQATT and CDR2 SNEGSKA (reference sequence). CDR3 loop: CSARVGTRAGYEQYF. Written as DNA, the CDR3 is TGCAGTGCTAGGGTAGGGACTAGAGCGGGCTACGAGCAGTACTTC.

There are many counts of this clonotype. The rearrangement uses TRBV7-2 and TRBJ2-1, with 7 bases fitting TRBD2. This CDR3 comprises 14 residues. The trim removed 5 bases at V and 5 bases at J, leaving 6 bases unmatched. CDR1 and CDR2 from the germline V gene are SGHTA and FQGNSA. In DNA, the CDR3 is TGTGCCAGCAGCATTAGCGGGCCTAACAATGAGCAGTTCTTC. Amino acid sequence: CASSISGPNNEQFF.

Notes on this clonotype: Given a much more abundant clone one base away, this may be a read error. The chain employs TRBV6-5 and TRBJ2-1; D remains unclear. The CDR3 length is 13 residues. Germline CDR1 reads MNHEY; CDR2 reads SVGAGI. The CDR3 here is CAGSGLTAAGQFF. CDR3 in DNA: TGTGCCGGCAGTGGTCTGACGGCCGCAGGGCAGTTCTTC.

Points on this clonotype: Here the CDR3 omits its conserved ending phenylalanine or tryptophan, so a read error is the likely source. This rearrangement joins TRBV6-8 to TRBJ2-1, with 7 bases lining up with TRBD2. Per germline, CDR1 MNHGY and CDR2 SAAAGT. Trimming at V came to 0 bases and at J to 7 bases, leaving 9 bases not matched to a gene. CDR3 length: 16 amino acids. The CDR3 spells CASSYSGGGTRNEQFL. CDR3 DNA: TGTGCCAGCAGTTACTCGGGGGGGGGAACTAGGAATGAGCAGTTCCTC.

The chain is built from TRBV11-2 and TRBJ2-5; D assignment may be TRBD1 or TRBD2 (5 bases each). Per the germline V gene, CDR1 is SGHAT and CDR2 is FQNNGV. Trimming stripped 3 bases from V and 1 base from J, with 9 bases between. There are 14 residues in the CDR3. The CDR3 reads CASSFWDGQETQYF. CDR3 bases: TGTGCCAGCAGCTTTTGGGACGGCCAAGAGACCCAGTACTTC.

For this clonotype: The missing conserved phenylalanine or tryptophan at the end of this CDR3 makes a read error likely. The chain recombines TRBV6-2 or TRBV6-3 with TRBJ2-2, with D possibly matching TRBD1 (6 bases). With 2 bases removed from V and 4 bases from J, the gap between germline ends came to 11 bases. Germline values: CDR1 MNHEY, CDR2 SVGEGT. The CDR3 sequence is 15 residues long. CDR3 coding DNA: TGTGCCAGCAGTTACCGAGGACAGACCACCGGGGAGCTGTTTCTT. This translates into CASSYRGQTTGELFL.